Following are 21 T cell receptor beta chains from one sample sequenced in a study of regulatory T cells in long-lasting Graves disease. According to the study, TCR beta libraries were built with iRepertoire HTBI primers and CDR3-region Arm-PCR. TCRdb itself ran the multiplex PCR reads through MiXCR, one entry per CDR3 protein. The sample shows about 220,000 distinct CDR3 sequences, about 19% of them seen only once. Time point indicated: newly diagnosed GD, antithyroid drugs for less than 3 months. Preparation of the TCR library used RNA extracted from PBMCs. This same sample was also taken into another study, of T cells in Graves' hyperthyroidism and ophthalmopathy.

Sequencing used peripheral blood mononuclear cells (PBMCs), obtained at new diagnosis, from a patient treated with antithyroid drugs. These receptors all come from a woman aged 30 to 39 with Graves disease.

This clonotype was found many times. The V gene is TRBV5-1, the J gene TRBJ1-3, with D uncertain. The length of the CDR3 is 16 residues. Germline V lookup: CDR1 SGHRS, CDR2 YFSETQ. Trimming took off 4 bases at V and 0 bases at J, with 14 bases between the two ends. The CDR3 loop is CASSRLDVSSGNTIYF. The DNA of the CDR3 is TGCGCCAGCAGCCGGCTGGATGTGTCCTCTGGAAACACCATATATTTT. Together with reference TRBV5-1 and TRBJ1-3, the CDR3 gives the full variable domain: KAGVTQTPRYLIKTRGQQVTLSCSPISGHRSVSWYQQTPGQGLQFLFEYFSETQRNKGNFPGRFSGRQFSNSRSEMNVSTLELGDSALYLCASSRLDVSSGNTIYFGEGSWLTVV.

This clonotype was counted many times. V usage is TRBV5-5 and J usage is TRBJ1-1, with D hard to call. Germline V CDR1 and CDR2: SGHKS, YYEKEE (reference sequence). This CDR3 spans 14 amino acids. V was pared by 0 bases and J by 4 bases, with 10 bases between. The CDR3 protein is CASSLAVTSTEAFF. CDR3 sequence (DNA): TGTGCCAGCAGCTTGGCAGTTACGAGCACTGAAGCTTTCTTT.

This clonotype came up once. The gene calls are TRBV7-2 and TRBJ2-1; D not resolved. Germline CDR1 is SGHTA and CDR2 is FQGNSA. Between the trimmed V and J ends, which lost 6 bases and 0 bases, there was a span of 18 bases. The CDR3 covers 17 residues. CDR3 amino acids: CASSFATLTASYNEQFF. CDR3 DNA: TGTGCCAGCAGTTTCGCGACCCTTACGGCCTCCTACAATGAGCAGTTCTTC.

Only a few counts were recorded for this clonotype. V is TRBV5-5 and J is TRBJ2-5, with D uncertain. V lost 0 bases and J 1 base, leaving 13 bases between the germline ends. CDR1 and CDR2 from the germline V gene are SGHKS and YYEKEE (reference sequence). This CDR3 spans 16 amino acids. The CDR3 DNA sequence: TGTGCCAGCAGCTTGGGCAGCCAACCACCCCAAGAGACCCAGTACTTC. This encodes CASSLGSQPPQETQYF.

This clonotype was counted a few times. The J gene is TRBJ2-7, the V gene TRBV28, with D tentatively TRBD2 (5 bases). This CDR3 comprises 14 residues. Trimming shortened V by 4 bases and J by 0 bases, and 10 bases separated the two germline ends. Germline CDR1 reads MDHEN; CDR2 reads SYDVKM. As DNA, the CDR3 is TGTGCCAGCAGTTCCAAGCGGAACTCCTACGAGCAGTACTTC. Protein product: CASSSKRNSYEQYF.

This clonotype was seen ten or more times. The genes are TRBV6-1 and TRBJ2-3; 10 bases align to TRBD2. CDR3 length equals 17 residues. Germline values: CDR1 MNHNS, CDR2 SASEGT. The V and J ends lost 8 bases and 4 bases, in that order; junction bases with no gene match: 15. CDR3 amino acids: CASADGGSGGRADTQYF. The CDR3 DNA sequence: TGTGCCAGCGCAGACGGAGGTAGCGGGGGGAGGGCAGATACGCAGTATTTT.

Ten or more counts support this clonotype. V gene TRBV20-1 combines with J gene TRBJ1-4; no reliable D call. The CDR3 sequence is 16 residues long. Trimming took off 1 base at V and 5 bases at J, with 17 bases between the two ends. In germline, CDR1 is DFQATT, CDR2 SNEGSKA (reference sequence). The CDR3 sequence is CSARAQGRTVNEKLFF. CDR3 sequence (DNA): TGCAGTGCTAGAGCTCAAGGACGGACCGTAAATGAAAAACTGTTTTTT.

This clonotype was seen many times. V usage is TRBV7-2 and J usage is TRBJ2-7; 7 nucleotides agree with TRBD2. V was clipped by 5 bases and J by 1 base; unmatched bases: 11. CDR3 length: 16 amino acids. The germline V gene has CDR1 SGHTA and CDR2 FQGNSA. CDR3 in amino acids: CASSISASGESYEQYF. The CDR3 DNA sequence: TGTGCCAGCAGCATCAGCGCTAGCGGAGAGTCCTACGAGCAGTACTTC.

This clonotype was counted a few times. The V and J genes are TRBV9 and TRBJ2-1; the D gene is possibly TRBD2 (5 bases). The V end was cut by 3 bases, the J end by 12 bases, with 13 bases between. The CDR3 is 12 amino acids. Germline CDR1 SGDLS, CDR2 YYNGEE. The CDR3 region is CASSGGAYVQFF. As DNA, the CDR3 is TGTGCCAGCAGCGGGGGAGCATACGTGCAGTTCTTC.

This rearrangement joins TRBV10-3 to TRBJ1-1; D remains ambiguous. The CDR3 consists of 13 residues. V lost 3 bases and J lost 1, with 6 bases in between. Per germline, CDR1 ENHRY and CDR2 SYGVKD. The CDR3 bases are TGTGCCATCAGTGATAATGAGAACACTGAAGCTTTCTTT. This codes for CAISDNENTEAFF.

Many counts were recorded for this clonotype. The genes are TRBV15 and TRBJ2-5, with D uncertain. In germline, CDR1 is LNHNV, CDR2 YYDKDF (reference sequence). The V gene lost 0 bases and the J gene lost 5 bases, with 1 base spanning the gap. This CDR3 has 11 amino acids. The DNA of the CDR3 is TGTGCCACCAGCAGAGAGGAGACCCAGTACTTC. It encodes CATSREETQYF.

The table lists this clonotype with a count of one. V gene TRBV3-1 combines with J gene TRBJ2-7; D may be TRBD1 or TRBD2 (5 bases each). CDR1 and CDR2 from the germline V gene are LGHDT and YNNKEL (reference sequence). This CDR3 spans 18 amino acids. V was trimmed by 4 bases and J by 1 base, leaving 23 bases between them. The CDR3 DNA is TGTGCCAGCAGCCGAGATTTAACGGGACGGGCCCTTTCCTACGAGCAGTACTTC. It translates to CASSRDLTGRALSYEQYF.

The rearrangement links TRBV3-1 to TRBJ1-1; possible D gene TRBD1, 6 bases. Per the germline V gene, CDR1 is LGHDT and CDR2 is YNNKEL (reference sequence). Trimming took off 2 bases at V and 1 base at J, with 20 bases between the two ends. The length of the CDR3 is 18 residues. The CDR3 region has the DNA TGTGCCAGCAGCCAATTACCCAAAGGGGGGCCCTCGAACACTGAAGCTTTCTTT. Protein product: CASSQLPKGGPSNTEAFF.

Many counts were recorded for this clonotype. The chain has TRBV3-1 and TRBJ1-2; tentatively, D is TRBD1 (5 bases). Germline lookup yields CDR1 LGHDT and CDR2 YNNKEL (reference sequence). Trimming took off 1 base at V and 2 bases at J, with 20 bases between the two ends. The CDR3 consists of 18 residues. CDR3: CASSQVFEQGRENYGYTF. The CDR3 DNA is TGTGCCAGCAGCCAAGTTTTTGAGCAGGGCAGAGAGAACTATGGCTACACCTTC.

This clonotype has at least ten counts. The CDR3 spells CASSIIPGTRGEQYF. The CDR3 DNA reads TGTGCCAGCAGCATAATCCCCGGGACTAGAGGCGAGCAGTACTTC. The chain combines TRBV11-2 with TRBJ2-7; 8 nucleotides align to TRBD2. From germline, CDR1 is SGHAT and CDR2 FQNNGV. J was trimmed by 6 bases and V by 5 bases; bases with no gene match: 12. The CDR3 runs 15 residues.

The chain has TRBV19 and TRBJ2-5; D is perhaps TRBD2 (7 bases). Germline-derived CDR1 and CDR2 are LNHDA and SQIVND (reference sequence). The CDR3 is 15 amino acids. Trimming pared 5 bases from V and 2 bases from J, leaving 15 bases between. The CDR3 sequence is CASSLRGGVQETQYF. CDR3 nucleotide sequence: TGTGCCAGTAGTTTGAGGGGGGGGGTACAAGAGACCCAGTACTTC.

Details on this clonotype: A far larger clone is a single base away, which makes a read error likely. The final CDR3 position lacks the conserved phenylalanine or tryptophan, pointing to a likely read error. The gene calls are TRBV2 and TRBJ2-1; TRBD1 aligns across 7 bases. The CDR3 extends over 15 amino acids. Germline values: CDR1 SNHLY, CDR2 FYNNEI. The V segment lost 6 bases and the J segment 4 bases; nucleotides outside the gene matches: 9. The CDR3 coding sequence is TGTGCCAGCAGCCTTCGACAGGGCTTATACAATGAGCAGTTCCTC. Its protein is CASSLRQGLYNEQFL.

There are many counts of this clonotype. The DNA for the CDR3 is TGCAGTGCTAGAGATTTGGCGGAGTATAATTCACCCCTCCACTTT. Amino acids: CSARDLAEYNSPLHF. The chain joins TRBV20-1 to TRBJ1-6; D gene ambiguous. The ends were cut back, 0 bases at V and 4 bases at J, with 10 bases in the middle. Germline loops: CDR1 DFQATT, CDR2 SNEGSKA (reference sequence). CDR3 length: 15 amino acids.

This clonotype has ten or more counts. The rearrangement uses TRBV6-1 and TRBJ1-3; 12 nucleotides line up with TRBD1. The trim removed 3 bases at V and 8 bases at J, leaving 8 bases unmatched. In germline, CDR1 is MNHNS, CDR2 SASEGT. The CDR3 has 16 residues. CDR3 sequence (DNA): TGTGCCAGCAGTGATATGTTGGGACAGGGGGCTTACACCATATATTTT. Translating gives CASSDMLGQGAYTIYF.

The sample holds many counts of this clonotype. The chain carries TRBV5-6 and TRBJ1-4, with D hard to call. The V end lost 1 base, the J end lost 7 bases, and 8 bases lay between the germline ends. This CDR3 is 13 amino acids long. Germline V lookup: CDR1 SGHDT, CDR2 YYEEEE. The CDR3 sequence: CASSLLALEKLFF. The CDR3, as DNA: TGTGCCAGCAGCTTGTTGGCCCTTGAAAAACTGTTTTTT.

Ten or more counts support this clonotype. The CDR3 bases are TGTGCCAGCAAAGAAGGGAGGGGAGGAGGGAATCAGCCCCAGCATTTT. Protein: CASKEGRGGGNQPQHF. The chain is built from TRBV2 and TRBJ1-5; possibly TRBD1 for D (5 bases). This CDR3 is 16 amino acids long. Between the trimmed V and J ends, which lost 7 bases and 4 bases, there was a span of 20 bases. Germline CDR1 reads SNHLY; CDR2 reads FYNNEI.